A single sample gave rise to the 22 T cell receptor beta chains below, sequenced in a study of blood T cell repertoires in COVID-19. Sequenced by immunoSEQ multiplex PCR; TCRdb stores in-frame clones only, minus some. The table records 130,000 to 150,000 clones, 65% to 90% of them present only once. Sequencing was performed on peripheral blood. The receptors shown here come from a man between 60 and 70 years old with active or convalescent COVID-19.

The J gene is TRBJ1-5, the V gene TRBV6-2 or TRBV6-3, with 8 bases lining up with TRBD1. CDR1 is MNHEY and CDR2 is SVGEGT in the germline V gene. This CDR3 is 14 amino acids long. Trimming at V came to 5 bases and at J to 4 bases, leaving 4 bases not matched to a gene. The CDR3 DNA follows: TGTGCCAGCAGTCGCGACAGGGGTAATCAGCCCCAGCATTTT. Protein: CASSRDRGNQPQHF.

V gene TRBV4-3 combines with J gene TRBJ2-2; the match to TRBD2 covers 12 bases. Trimming at V came to 1 base and at J to 2 bases, leaving 8 bases not matched to a gene. Per germline, CDR1 LGHNA and CDR2 YSLEER. This CDR3 is built from 19 residues. The CDR3: CASSQGLAGATKNTGELFF. The CDR3 DNA follows: TGCGCCAGCAGCCAAGGACTAGCGGGGGCGACGAAAAACACCGGGGAGCTGTTTTTT.

The V and J genes are TRBV3-1 (or the pseudogene TRBV3-2) and TRBJ2-7; D ambiguous. The CDR3 runs to 10 residues. V shed 11 bases and J shed 6 bases, with 11 bases lying between them. Germline loops: CDR1 LGHDT, CDR2 YNNKEL (reference sequence). The CDR3 sequence is CAPNRVEQYV. DNA of the CDR3: TGTGCCCCAAACCGGGTCGAGCAGTACGTC.

CDR3 residues: CASRLWTGIPSGANVLTF. CDR3 nucleotide sequence: TGTGCCAGCAGACTATGGACAGGGATCCCCTCTGGGGCCAACGTCCTGACTTTC. The chain carries TRBV5-6 and TRBJ2-6; 8 bases are a match to TRBD1. The germline gives CDR1 SGHDT, CDR2 YYEEEE. The V segment lost 5 bases and the J segment 0 bases; nucleotides outside the gene matches: 10. This CDR3 contains 18 residues.

The chain uses TRBV6-5 and TRBJ1-4; TRBD1 is a possible D gene (6 bases). Germline lookup yields CDR1 MNHEY and CDR2 SVGAGI. The CDR3 is made up of 14 amino acids. Trimming removed 2 bases at V and 10 bases at J, with 14 bases between. CDR3 protein: CASSYAQGKRKLFF. The CDR3 coding sequence is TGTGCCAGCAGTTACGCACAGGGCAAAAGAAAACTGTTTTTT.

The chain employs TRBV10-3 and TRBJ1-3, with 9 bases that match TRBD1. In germline, CDR1 is ENHRY, CDR2 SYGVKD. The trim removed 6 bases at V and 0 bases at J, leaving 9 bases unmatched. The length of the CDR3 is 17 residues. The CDR3 DNA follows: TGTGCCATCAGGAAAATGGGACAGGGAGACTCTGGAAACACCATATATTTT. Translation gives CAIRKMGQGDSGNTIYF.

This sequence joins TRBV5-1 and TRBJ1-1; 9 bases are a match to TRBD1. There are 16 residues in the CDR3. The V and J ends lost 3 bases and 5 bases, in that order; junction bases with no gene match: 11. Germline V CDR1 and CDR2: SGHRS, YFSETQ. For the CDR3, the DNA is TGCGCCAGCAGCTCCGGGACAGGGTGGTTGAGGACTGAAGCTTTCTTT. Its translation: CASSSGTGWLRTEAFF.

The chain has TRBV12-1 and TRBJ1-6; TRBD1, the table's D call, lacks a check against the DNA. TRBV12-1 is recorded as a pseudogene. The CDR3 runs 17 residues. CDR3 DNA sequence: TGTGCCAGCAGCTTTCTTTGTCAGAACGACTATAATTCACCCCTCCACTTT. Translating it yields CASSFLCQNDYNSPLHF.

The chain carries TRBV29-1 and TRBJ2-3; 12 bases match TRBD2. The V gene end was trimmed by 8 bases and the J gene end by 2 bases; junction bases not matched to a gene: 5. CDR1 and CDR2 (germline): SQVTM, ANQGSEA. CDR3 length: 14 amino acids. In nucleotides, the CDR3 is TGCAGCACCAGGACTAGCGGGGACACAGATACGCAGTATTTT. Residues: CSTRTSGDTDTQYF.

This clone appeared a few times. The chain recombines TRBV24-1 with TRBJ2-7; 7 bases fit TRBD1. CDR1 and CDR2 (germline): KGHDR, SFDVKD. After removal of 3 bases from V and 3 bases from J, the junction contained 7 bases not matched to a gene. This CDR3 contains 15 residues. The CDR3 loop reads CATSDRQGPHYEQYV. In DNA form, the CDR3 reads TGTGCCACCAGTGATAGACAGGGCCCGCACTACGAGCAGTACGTC.

The chain combines TRBV15 with TRBJ2-5; the D gene is possibly TRBD2 (6 bases). V was cut by 5 bases and J by 5 bases, with 21 bases left in between. CDR3 length equals 16 residues. CDR1 and CDR2 from the germline V gene are LNHNV and YYDKDF (reference sequence). The CDR3, as DNA: TGTGCCACCAGCGACCGGGACTCCGATTACGTGGAGACCCAGTACTTC. Its translation is CATSDRDSDYVETQYF.

V gene TRBV9 combines with J gene TRBJ1-4, with TRBD1 matching over 7 bases. The CDR3 contains 16 residues. J gave up 1 base and V 3 bases, and 6 bases lay outside the gene matches. Germline V gene lookup returns CDR1 SGDLS and CDR2 YYNGEE. This CDR3 is CASSARQGETNEKLFF. CDR3 bases: TGTGCCAGCAGCGCCCGACAGGGAGAAACTAATGAAAAACTGTTTTTT.

The sample holds one count of this clone. V and J are TRBV19 and TRBJ1-4; the D gene is possibly TRBD1 (5 bases). The CDR3 loop spans 13 amino acids. V was trimmed by 6 bases and J by 8 bases, leaving 13 bases between them. Germline-derived CDR1 and CDR2 are LNHDA and SQIVND (reference sequence). Here the CDR3 reads CASSSLRGEKLFF. The CDR3 nucleotides are TGTGCCAGTAGCTCGCTTCGGGGGGAAAAACTGTTTTTT.

This clone was detected a few times. V gene TRBV9 combines with J gene TRBJ2-7; 11 bases align to TRBD2. Germline CDR1 SGDLS, CDR2 YYNGEE. The trim removed 0 bases at V and 6 bases at J, leaving 8 bases unmatched. The CDR3 spans 16 residues. Written as DNA, the CDR3 is TGTGCCAGCAGCGTAGTGGCTAGCGGGGGGCCTACCGAGCAGTACTTC. Protein: CASSVVASGGPTEQYF. The full variable domain, with the rest looked up from reference TRBV9 and TRBJ2-7, is DSGVTQTPKHLITATGQRVTLRCSPRSGDLSVYWYQQSLDQGLQFLIQYYNGEERAKGNILERFSAQQFPDLHSELNLSSLELGDSALYFCASSVVASGGPTEQYFGPGTRLTVT.

The J gene is TRBJ1-2, the V gene TRBV19; 11 bases align to TRBD1. The germline V gene has CDR1 LNHDA and CDR2 SQIVND (reference sequence). The CDR3 contains 15 residues. With 10 bases clipped from V and 4 bases from J, the junction kept 11 bases outside the gene matches. The CDR3, as DNA: TGTGCCACCAAACTGAGGACAGGGGGCATCTATGGCTACACCTTC. As protein: CATKLRTGGIYGYTF.

The rearrangement links TRBV15 to TRBJ2-4; D possibly corresponds to TRBD1 (6 bases). The germline V and J ends were trimmed by 3 bases and 8 bases, with 14 bases remaining between them. CDR1 and CDR2 from the germline V gene are LNHNV and YYDKDF (reference sequence). There are 14 residues in the CDR3. CDR3 nucleotides: TGTGCCACCAGCAGGGAGACAGGTATATACATTCAGTACTTC. It codes for CATSRETGIYIQYF.

The J gene is TRBJ1-5, the V gene TRBV5-6; weak D call: TRBD1 (6 bases). Germline V lookup: CDR1 SGHDT, CDR2 YYEEEE. CDR3 length: 15 amino acids. V was trimmed by 4 bases and J by 4 bases, leaving 15 bases between them. CDR3 sequence reads: CASSPGGAGNQPQHF. CDR3 DNA sequence: TGTGCCAGCAGCCCCGGGGGGGCCGGAAATCAGCCCCAGCATTTT. The entire variable domain, with the rest obtained from reference TRBV5-6 and TRBJ1-5, is as follows: DAGVTQSPTHLIKTRGQQVTLRCSPKSGHDTVSWYQQALGQGPQFIFQYYEEEERQRGNFPDRFSGHQFPNYSSELNVNALLLGDSALYLCASSPGGAGNQPQHFGDGTRLSIL.

The rearrangement uses TRBV3-1 (or the pseudogene TRBV3-2) and TRBJ1-1; the D is unclear. The CDR3 extends over 14 amino acids. Per germline, CDR1 LGHDT and CDR2 YNNKEL (reference sequence). Trimming shortened V by 1 base and J by 10 bases, and 16 bases separated the two germline ends. CDR3 sequence: CASSQAGTRAGAFF. In DNA form, the CDR3 reads TGTGCCAGCAGCCAAGCGGGCACCCGGGCGGGAGCTTTCTTT.

V usage is TRBV7-8 and J usage is TRBJ2-2, with 7 positions matching TRBD2. Looked up from germline, CDR1 is SGHVS and CDR2 is FQNEAQ. The CDR3 spans 16 residues. Losses at the gene ends were 3 bases for V and 4 bases for J; bases not matched to a gene: 8. CDR3 amino acids: CASSFLAGVSTGELFF. The CDR3 region has the DNA TGTGCCAGCAGCTTTTTGGCGGGAGTTAGCACCGGGGAGCTGTTTTTT. The full variable domain, rest sourced from reference TRBV7-8 and TRBJ2-2, is GAGVSQSPRYKVAKRGQDVALRCDPISGHVSLFWYQQALGQGPEFLTYFQNEAQLDKSGLPSDRFFAERPEGSVSTLKIQRTQQEDSAVYLCASSFLAGVSTGELFFGEGSRLTVL.

J is TRBJ2-2 and V is TRBV2, with a tentative D call TRBD1 (5 bases). Germline lookup yields CDR1 SNHLY and CDR2 FYNNEI. The CDR3 is 15 residues long. The V gene lost 5 bases and the J gene lost 2 bases, with 12 bases spanning the gap. The CDR3, as DNA: TGTGCCAGCAGTTTTGTGACAGTCAACACCGGGGAGCTGTTTTTT. Its translation: CASSFVTVNTGELFF.

The genes are TRBV7-2 and TRBJ1-4, with TRBD1 matching over 9 bases. V dropped 7 bases and J dropped 7; count of bases not matched to a gene: 4. Germline CDR1 and CDR2: SGHTA and FQGNSA. This CDR3 has 13 residues. In DNA, the CDR3 is TGTGCCAGCACCGGACAGGGGATTGAAAAACTGTTTTTT. Translated, it gives CASTGQGIEKLFF.

The chain couples TRBV6-5 to TRBJ2-7, with TRBD2 as a possible D gene (6 bases). Trimming removed 7 bases from V and 0 bases from J, with 10 bases in between. This CDR3 has 13 amino acids. The germline V gene has CDR1 MNHEY and CDR2 SVGAGI. The CDR3 bases are TGTGCCAGCAACGGACTACTCTCCTACGAGCAGTACTTC. Translating gives CASNGLLSYEQYF.